What follows are 13 T cell receptor beta chains derived from one specimen sequenced in a study of cytomegalovirus exposure and HLA in healthy donors. The PCR was carried out with 60 Vbeta primers and 13 Jbeta primers. Sequencing used immunoSEQ multiplex PCR; TCRdb keeps in-frame clones, though not all of them. The sample lists around 78,000 clones; 80% were seen once. Specimen: PBMCs. The receptors stem from a male donor in good health and CMV-seronegative.

The chain uses TRBV19 and TRBJ1-1, with D possibly TRBD1 on 5 matching bases. The CDR3 has 12 residues. Trimming stripped 5 bases from V and 4 bases from J, with 8 bases between. The germline V gene has CDR1 LNHDA and CDR2 SQIVND (reference sequence). CDR3 nucleotide sequence: TGTGCCAGTAGTTGGGGGGGCACTGAAGCTTTCTTT. It is translated as CASSWGGTEAFF.

The chain combines TRBV27 with TRBJ2-3; D is perhaps TRBD2 (6 bases). The CDR3 spans 15 residues. With 5 bases removed from V and 4 bases from J, the gap between germline ends came to 16 bases. CDR1 is MNHEY and CDR2 is SMNVEV in the germline V gene (reference sequence). The CDR3 spells CASSPRRTGADTQYF. The CDR3 nucleotides read TGTGCCAGCAGTCCCCGACGGACGGGGGCAGATACGCAGTATTTT.

This chain joins TRBV2 and TRBJ2-6; D is uncertain. The CDR3 has 14 amino acids. The germline V gene has CDR1 SNHLY and CDR2 FYNNEI. The V and J ends lost 4 bases and 0 bases respectively, with 4 bases between them. The CDR3 sequence is CASSVRSGANVLTF. The DNA of the CDR3 is TGTGCCAGCAGTGTCCGCTCTGGGGCCAACGTCCTGACTTTC.

V and J are TRBV4-1 and TRBJ2-2; 8 bases match TRBD1. In germline, CDR1 is MGHRA, CDR2 YSYEKL. J lost 2 bases, V lost 8 bases, and 7 bases had no gene match. The CDR3 spans 15 residues. CDR3 nucleotide sequence: TGCGCCAGCCGGTCGGGGACAGGAAACACCGGGGAGCTGTTTTTT. This codes for CASRSGTGNTGELFF.

The chain couples TRBV5-4 to TRBJ2-3; 10 positions match TRBD2. Germline V lookup: CDR1 SGHNT, CDR2 YYREEE (reference sequence). CDR3 length: 17 amino acids. V dropped 1 base and J dropped 0; count of bases not matched to a gene: 5. CDR3 loop: CASSLRATSGSTDTQYF. The CDR3 bases are TGTGCCAGCAGCTTGCGCGCGACTAGCGGGAGCACAGATACGCAGTATTTT. Full variable domain (rest looked up from reference TRBV5-4 and TRBJ2-3): ETGVTQSPTHLIKTRGQQVTLRCSSQSGHNTVSWYQQALGQGPQFIFQYYREEENGRGNFPPRFSGLQFPNYSSELNVNALELDDSALYLCASSLRATSGSTDTQYFGPGTRLTVL.

A single count supports this clone. The rearrangement joins TRBV30 to TRBJ1-1; D might be TRBD1 (6 bases). The CDR3 spans 17 residues. Germline V gives CDR1 GTSNPN, CDR2 SVGIG (reference sequence). V lost 0 bases and J 6 bases, leaving 23 bases between the germline ends. The CDR3 DNA sequence: TGTGCCTGGAGTGTGGGTCTTGGGGGGGGGCGTCCCGCTGAAGCTTTCTTT. It yields the protein CAWSVGLGGGRPAEAFF.

The J gene is TRBJ2-5, the V gene TRBV6-6; 9 nucleotides line up with TRBD1. The end of the DNA fits TRBJ2-7 better, so the J call may be wrong. The V gene's germline CDR1 is MNHNY and CDR2 SVGAGI (reference sequence). The CDR3 loop spans 15 amino acids. The chain's CDR3 is CASRSGTGNSYEQYF. DNA for the CDR3: TGTGCCAGCCGCTCCGGGACAGGGAATTCCTACGAGCAGTACTTC.

J is TRBJ2-2 and V is TRBV5-1; 11 nucleotides agree with TRBD2. The germline V gene encodes CDR1 SGHRS and CDR2 YFSETQ. The CDR3 contains 18 residues. J was trimmed by 4 bases and V by 0 bases; bases with no gene match: 8. CDR3 protein: CASSLEGGSGRGTGELFF. CDR3 nucleotides: TGCGCCAGCAGCTTGGAAGGTGGTAGCGGGAGGGGCACCGGGGAGCTGTTTTTT.

The chain uses TRBV21-1 and TRBJ2-3; the table calls TRBD1, which could not be checked here. TRBV21-1 is labeled a pseudogene. This CDR3 region has 20 residues. The CDR3 spells CASSKVWDRGSKGLTDTQYF. As DNA, the CDR3 is TGTGCCAGCAGCAAAGTATGGGACAGGGGAAGTAAGGGACTAACAGATACGCAGTATTTT.

The chain couples TRBV5-1 to TRBJ2-3, with 9 bases identical to TRBD2. Germline V gene lookup returns CDR1 SGHRS and CDR2 YFSETQ. The CDR3 runs to 17 residues. Trimming took 0 bases from V and 4 from J; bases not matched to a gene: 9. The DNA for the CDR3 is TGCGCCAGCAGCTTGGAAGGGAGGCGGGGGGGCGCAGATACGCAGTATTTT. Its translation is CASSLEGRRGGADTQYF.

The rearrangement joins TRBV18 to TRBJ2-4, with a possible D match to TRBD2 (6 bases). The germline V gene has CDR1 KGHSH and CDR2 LQKENI. Trimming removed 3 bases at V and 3 bases at J, with 12 bases between. This CDR3 contains 15 residues. The CDR3 nucleotides read TGTGCCAGCTCACCGCTGACTAGTGACAAAAACATTCAGTACTTC. Its translation is CASSPLTSDKNIQYF.

The chain uses TRBV4-1 and TRBJ2-1; 7 bases match TRBD1. With V trimmed by 1 base and J by 2 bases, 8 bases remained unmatched. In germline, CDR1 is MGHRA, CDR2 YSYEKL. The CDR3 contains 17 residues. The chain's CDR3 is CASSQAQGDPPYNEQFF. As DNA, the CDR3 is TGCGCCAGCAGCCAAGCGCAGGGGGACCCCCCCTACAATGAGCAGTTCTTC.

This chain connects TRBV27 to TRBJ2-1; the D gene is possibly TRBD2 (5 bases). This CDR3 is 15 amino acids long. V lost 5 bases, J lost 12 bases, and 23 bases lay in between. Germline V gene sequence: CDR1 MNHEY, CDR2 SMNVEV (reference sequence). DNA of the CDR3: TGTGCCAGCAGTAATTTGGGGTCGGGTCCGGGGTCGCAGTTCTTC. This sequence encodes CASSNLGSGPGSQFF.